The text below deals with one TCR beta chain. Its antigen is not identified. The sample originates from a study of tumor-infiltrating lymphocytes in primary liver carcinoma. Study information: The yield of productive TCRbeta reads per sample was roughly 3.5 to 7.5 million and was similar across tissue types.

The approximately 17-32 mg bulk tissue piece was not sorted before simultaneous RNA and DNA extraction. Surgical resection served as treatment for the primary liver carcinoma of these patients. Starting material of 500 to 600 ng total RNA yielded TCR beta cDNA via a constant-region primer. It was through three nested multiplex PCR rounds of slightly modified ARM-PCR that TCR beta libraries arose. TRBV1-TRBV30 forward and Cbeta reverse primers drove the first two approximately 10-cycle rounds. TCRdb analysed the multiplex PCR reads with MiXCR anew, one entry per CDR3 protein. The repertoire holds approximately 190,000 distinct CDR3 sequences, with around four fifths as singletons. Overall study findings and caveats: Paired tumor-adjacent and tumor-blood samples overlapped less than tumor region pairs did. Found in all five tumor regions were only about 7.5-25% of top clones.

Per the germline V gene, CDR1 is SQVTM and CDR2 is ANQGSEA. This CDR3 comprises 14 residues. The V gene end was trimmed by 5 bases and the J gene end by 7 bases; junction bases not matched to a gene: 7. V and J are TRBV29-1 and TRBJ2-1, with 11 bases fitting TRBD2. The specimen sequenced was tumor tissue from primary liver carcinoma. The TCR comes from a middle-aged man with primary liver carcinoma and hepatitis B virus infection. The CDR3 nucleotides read TGCAGCGTTCTATTGACTAGCGGGGTAAATGAGCAGTTCTTC. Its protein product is CSVLLTSGVNEQFF.